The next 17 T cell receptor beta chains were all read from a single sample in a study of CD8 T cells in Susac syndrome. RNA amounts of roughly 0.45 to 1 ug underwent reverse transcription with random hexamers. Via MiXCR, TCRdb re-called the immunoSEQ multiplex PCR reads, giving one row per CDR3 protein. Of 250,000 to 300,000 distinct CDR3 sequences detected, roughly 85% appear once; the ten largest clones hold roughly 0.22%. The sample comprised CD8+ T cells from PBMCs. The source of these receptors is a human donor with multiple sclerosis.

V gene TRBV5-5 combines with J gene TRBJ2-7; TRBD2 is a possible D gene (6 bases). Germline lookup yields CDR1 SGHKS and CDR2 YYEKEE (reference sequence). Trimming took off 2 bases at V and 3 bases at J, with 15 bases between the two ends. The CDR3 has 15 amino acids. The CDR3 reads CASSLSSGRSYEQYF. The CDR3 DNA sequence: TGTGCCAGCAGCTTATCCAGCGGGCGAAGCTACGAGCAGTACTTC.

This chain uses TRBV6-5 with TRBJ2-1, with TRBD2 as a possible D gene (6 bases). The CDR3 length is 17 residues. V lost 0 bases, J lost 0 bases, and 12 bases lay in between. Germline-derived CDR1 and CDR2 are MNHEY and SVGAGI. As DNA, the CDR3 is TGTGCCAGCAGTTACTCGAAAGGAGGGCCCTCCTACAATGAGCAGTTCTTC. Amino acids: CASSYSKGGPSYNEQFF.

The CDR3 reads CASSLNGGAFSYEQYF. DNA of the CDR3: TGTGCCAGCAGCTTAAACGGCGGGGCCTTTTCCTACGAGCAGTACTTC. V and J are TRBV7-3 and TRBJ2-7; tentatively, D is TRBD2 (6 bases). Per the germline V gene, CDR1 is SGHTA and CDR2 is FQGTGA. The CDR3 is made up of 16 amino acids. The V and J ends lost 1 base and 1 base respectively, with 14 bases between them.

DNA for the CDR3: TGTGCCAGCAGCCAAGATCGACGGGGTGCCGAGCAGTTCTTC. Protein product: CASSQDRRGAEQFF. The chain couples TRBV3-1 to TRBJ2-1, with D possibly matching TRBD2 (5 bases). Trimming removed 0 bases at V and 10 bases at J, with 13 bases between. The CDR3 consists of 14 residues. CDR1 and CDR2 from the germline V gene are LGHDT and YNNKEL (reference sequence).

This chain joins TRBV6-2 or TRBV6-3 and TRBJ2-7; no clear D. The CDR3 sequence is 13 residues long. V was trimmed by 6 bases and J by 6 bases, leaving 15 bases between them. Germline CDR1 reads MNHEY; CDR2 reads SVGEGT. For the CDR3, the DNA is TGTGCCAGCAGGCCCCCTCAAAACTTCGAGCAGTACTTC. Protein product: CASRPPQNFEQYF.

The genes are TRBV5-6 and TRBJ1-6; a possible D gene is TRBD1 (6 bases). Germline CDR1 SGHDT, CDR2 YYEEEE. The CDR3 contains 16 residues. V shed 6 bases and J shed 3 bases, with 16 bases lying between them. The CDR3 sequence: CASTSWTVLYNSPLHF. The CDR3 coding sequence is TGTGCCAGCACTTCGTGGACAGTCCTCTATAATTCACCCCTCCACTTT. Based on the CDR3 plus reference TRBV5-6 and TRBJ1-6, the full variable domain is DAGVTQSPTHLIKTRGQQVTLRCSPKSGHDTVSWYQQALGQGPQFIFQYYEEEERQRGNFPDRFSGHQFPNYSSELNVNALLLGDSALYLCASTSWTVLYNSPLHFGNGTRLTVT.

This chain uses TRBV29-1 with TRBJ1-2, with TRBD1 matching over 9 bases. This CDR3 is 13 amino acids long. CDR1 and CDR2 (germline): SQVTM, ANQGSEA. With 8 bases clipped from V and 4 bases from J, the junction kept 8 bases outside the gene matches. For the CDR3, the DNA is TGCAGCTACTACAGGGGGCTCGGCTATGGCTACACCTTC. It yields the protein CSYYRGLGYGYTF.

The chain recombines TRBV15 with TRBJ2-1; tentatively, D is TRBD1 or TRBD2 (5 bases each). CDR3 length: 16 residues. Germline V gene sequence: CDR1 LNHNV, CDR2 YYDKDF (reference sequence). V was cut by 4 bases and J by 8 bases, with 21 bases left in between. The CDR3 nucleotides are TGTGCCACCAGCAACCCTGCGGACTGGGACGGGGATGAGCAGTTCTTC. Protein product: CATSNPADWDGDEQFF.

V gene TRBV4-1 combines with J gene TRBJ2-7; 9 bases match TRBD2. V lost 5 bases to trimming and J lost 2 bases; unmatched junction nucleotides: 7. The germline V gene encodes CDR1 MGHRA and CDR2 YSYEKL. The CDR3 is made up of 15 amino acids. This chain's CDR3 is CASSWATSGTYEQYF. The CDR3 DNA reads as TGCGCCAGCAGCTGGGCGACTAGCGGAACCTACGAGCAGTACTTC.

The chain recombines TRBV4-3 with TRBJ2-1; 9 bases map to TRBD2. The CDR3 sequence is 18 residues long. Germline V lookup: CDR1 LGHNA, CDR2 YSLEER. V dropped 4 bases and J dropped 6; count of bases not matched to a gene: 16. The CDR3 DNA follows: TGCGCCAGCAGCCGTGTAATGGGCGGGAGGGCCACCGGCAATGAGCAGTTCTTC. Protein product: CASSRVMGGRATGNEQFF.

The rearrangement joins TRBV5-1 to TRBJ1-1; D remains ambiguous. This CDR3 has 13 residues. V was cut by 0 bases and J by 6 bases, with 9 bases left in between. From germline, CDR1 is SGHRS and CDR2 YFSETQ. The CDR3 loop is CASSLEVESEAFF. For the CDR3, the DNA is TGCGCCAGCAGCTTGGAAGTCGAGTCTGAAGCTTTCTTT.

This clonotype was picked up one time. CDR3: CSVVDSAYEQYF. In DNA, the CDR3 is TGCAGCGTTGTGGACAGTGCCTACGAGCAGTACTTC. The chain is built from TRBV29-1 and TRBJ2-7; possible D gene TRBD1, 6 bases. The CDR3 contains 12 residues. V was shortened by 4 bases and J by 2 bases, with 9 bases between the two germline ends. Germline CDR1 and CDR2: SQVTM and ANQGSEA.

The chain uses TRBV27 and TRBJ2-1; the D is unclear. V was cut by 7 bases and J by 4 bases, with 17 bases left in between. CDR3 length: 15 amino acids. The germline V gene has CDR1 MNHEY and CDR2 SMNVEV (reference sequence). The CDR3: CASTSGRADYNEQFF. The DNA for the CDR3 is TGTGCCAGCACCTCCGGACGGGCGGATTACAATGAGCAGTTCTTC.

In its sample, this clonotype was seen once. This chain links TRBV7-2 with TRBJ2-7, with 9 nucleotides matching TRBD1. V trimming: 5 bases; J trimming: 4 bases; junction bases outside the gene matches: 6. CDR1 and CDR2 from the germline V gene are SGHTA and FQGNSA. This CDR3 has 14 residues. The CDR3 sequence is CASSNYRGRYEQYF. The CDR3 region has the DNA TGTGCCAGCAGCAACTACAGGGGGCGGTACGAGCAGTACTTC.

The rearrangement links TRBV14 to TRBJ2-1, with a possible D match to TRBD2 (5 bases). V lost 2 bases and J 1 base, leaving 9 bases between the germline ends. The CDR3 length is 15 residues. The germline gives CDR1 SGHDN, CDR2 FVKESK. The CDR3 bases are TGTGCCAGCAGCCAACATACGGGATCCTACAATGAGCAGTTCTTC. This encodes CASSQHTGSYNEQFF.

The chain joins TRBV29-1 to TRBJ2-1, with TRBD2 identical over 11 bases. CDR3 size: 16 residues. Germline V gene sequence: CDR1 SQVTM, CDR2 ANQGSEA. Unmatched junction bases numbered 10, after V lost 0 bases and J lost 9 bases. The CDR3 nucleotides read TGCAGCGTTGAAGACATTGTTAGCGGGAGGGCCGGTGAGCAGTTCTTC. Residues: CSVEDIVSGRAGEQFF.

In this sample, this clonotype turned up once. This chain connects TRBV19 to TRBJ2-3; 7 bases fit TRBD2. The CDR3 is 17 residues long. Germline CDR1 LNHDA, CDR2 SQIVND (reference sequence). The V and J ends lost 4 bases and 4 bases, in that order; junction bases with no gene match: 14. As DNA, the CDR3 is TGTGCCAGTAGTACCCCACCAAGCGGGATCGGGGCAGATACGCAGTATTTT. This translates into CASSTPPSGIGADTQYF.